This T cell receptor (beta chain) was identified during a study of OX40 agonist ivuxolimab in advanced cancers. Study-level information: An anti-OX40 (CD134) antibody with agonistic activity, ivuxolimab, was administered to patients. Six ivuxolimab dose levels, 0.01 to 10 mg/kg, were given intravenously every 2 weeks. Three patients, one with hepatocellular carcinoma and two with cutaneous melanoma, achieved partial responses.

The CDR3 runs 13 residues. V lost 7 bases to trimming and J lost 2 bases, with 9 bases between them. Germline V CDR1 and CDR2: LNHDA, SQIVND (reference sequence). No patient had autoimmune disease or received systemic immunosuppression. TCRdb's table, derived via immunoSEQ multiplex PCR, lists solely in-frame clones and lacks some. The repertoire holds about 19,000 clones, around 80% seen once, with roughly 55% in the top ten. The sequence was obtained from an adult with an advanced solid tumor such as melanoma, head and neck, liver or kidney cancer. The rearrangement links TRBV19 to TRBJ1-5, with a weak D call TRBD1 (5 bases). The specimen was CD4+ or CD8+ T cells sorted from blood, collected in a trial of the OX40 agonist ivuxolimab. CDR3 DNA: TGTGCCAGTAATGGAGGGGGCAATCAGCCCCAGCATTTT. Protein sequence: CASNGGGNQPQHF.